The next 23 T cell receptor beta chains were all read from a single sample in a study of blood T cell repertoires in COVID-19. The protocol was immunoSEQ multiplex PCR, while the TCRdb copy is restricted to in-frame clones and leaves out a portion. Among 90,000 to 150,000 clones, 70% to 80% were seen once, and the ten largest hold about 4%. The sample was peripheral blood. These receptors came from a woman at least 80 years old with acute or convalescent COVID-19.

The V gene is TRBV5-1, the J gene TRBJ2-1, with a weak D call TRBD1 (5 bases). Looked up from germline, CDR1 is SGHRS and CDR2 is YFSETQ. The CDR3 length is 13 residues. Trimming took off 0 bases at V and 13 bases at J, with 14 bases between the two ends. The CDR3 nucleotides are TGCGCCAGCAGCTTGGCCCTAGGGGAAGAACAGTTCTTC. Translation gives CASSLALGEEQFF.

V usage is TRBV7-2 and J usage is TRBJ1-3; the D gene is possibly TRBD1 (5 bases). The V gene lost 2 bases and the J gene lost 3 bases, with 17 bases spanning the gap. The CDR3 is 17 amino acids. Germline CDR1 is SGHTA and CDR2 is FQGNSA. The CDR3 reads CASSLSVRATGGNTIYF. CDR3 DNA: TGTGCCAGCAGCTTATCGGTCAGGGCAACGGGTGGAAACACCATATATTTT.

The chain carries TRBV6-2 or TRBV6-3 and TRBJ1-1; D gene uncertain. Germline values: CDR1 MNHEY, CDR2 SVGEGT. V was pared by 0 bases and J by 2 bases, with 10 bases between. This CDR3 spans 15 amino acids. CDR3 sequence: CASSYSQLANTEAFF. The CDR3 bases are TGTGCCAGCAGTTACTCACAGCTGGCTAACACTGAAGCTTTCTTT.

This chain links TRBV2 with TRBJ2-1; D gene ambiguous. V gave up 8 bases and J gave up 8 bases, with 13 bases separating them. CDR3 length: 12 amino acids. The germline V gene encodes CDR1 SNHLY and CDR2 FYNNEI. The CDR3 nucleotides are TGTGCCAGCCTCGGAGAGGCGGATGAGCAGTTCTTC. It specifies CASLGEADEQFF. The full variable domain, rest sourced from reference TRBV2 and TRBJ2-1, is EPEVTQTPSHQVTQMGQEVILRCVPISNHLYFYWYRQILGQKVEFLVSFYNNEISEKSEIFDDQFSVERPDGSNFTLKIRSTKLEDSAMYFCASLGEADEQFFGPGTRLTVL.

The genes are TRBV6-5 and TRBJ1-4, with D perhaps matching TRBD1 (6 bases). Germline-derived CDR1 and CDR2 are MNHEY and SVGAGI. The CDR3 totals 15 residues. The V and J ends lost 7 bases and 3 bases respectively, with 15 bases between them. The CDR3: CASKAGEIPNEKLFF. The CDR3 region has the DNA TGTGCCAGCAAGGCAGGGGAGATCCCTAATGAAAAACTGTTTTTT.

CDR3 DNA sequence: TGTGCCAGCGGCGAGCGCAGTTACAATGAGCAGTTCTTC. Its protein product is CASGERSYNEQFF. The rearrangement links TRBV7-2 to TRBJ2-1; D remains ambiguous. The CDR3 loop spans 13 amino acids. V lost 8 bases and J lost 4, with 12 bases in between. CDR1 and CDR2 from the germline V gene are SGHTA and FQGNSA. The full variable domain, with the rest looked up from reference TRBV7-2 and TRBJ2-1, is GAGVSQSPSNKVTEKGKDVELRCDPISGHTALYWYRQSLGQGLEFLIYFQGNSAPDKSGLPSDRFSAERTGGSVSTLTIQRTQQEDSAVYLCASGERSYNEQFFGPGTRLTVL.

This sequence joins TRBV6-1 and TRBJ2-1; D is possibly TRBD1 (8 bases). The CDR3 sequence is 14 residues long. V shed 3 bases and J shed 7 bases, with 13 bases lying between them. Looked up from germline, CDR1 is MNHNS and CDR2 is SASEGT. The CDR3 sequence: CASSDGQGGNEQFF. The CDR3 DNA reads as TGTGCCAGCAGTGATGGACAGGGAGGGAATGAGCAGTTCTTC.

V gene TRBV6-2 or TRBV6-3 combines with J gene TRBJ2-3; D may be TRBD2 (6 bases). The CDR3 has 15 amino acids. Trimming pared 2 bases from V and 3 bases from J, leaving 12 bases between. Germline CDR1 and CDR2: MNHEY and SVGEGT. The DNA for the CDR3 is TGTGCCAGCAGTTACGAGGGACTGCCTACAGATACGCAGTATTTT. Protein product: CASSYEGLPTDTQYF.

This clone was seen once. The chain has TRBV19 and TRBJ1-1; 8 bases fit TRBD1. The trim removed 7 bases at V and 3 bases at J, leaving 13 bases unmatched. Germline V CDR1 and CDR2: LNHDA, SQIVND (reference sequence). This CDR3 comprises 16 residues. The CDR3 region has the DNA TGTGCCAGTATCGGAACCCAGGGGGCGATAGACACTGAAGCTTTCTTT. Translated: CASIGTQGAIDTEAFF.

This rearrangement joins TRBV6-5 to TRBJ2-1; TRBD1 might be the D (5 bases). This CDR3 is 12 amino acids long. Deletions cut 4 bases from V and 6 bases from J, with 7 bases between. The germline V gene encodes CDR1 MNHEY and CDR2 SVGAGI. CDR3 in amino acids: CASSFQGNEQFF. The CDR3 DNA is TGTGCCAGCAGTTTCCAGGGCAATGAGCAGTTCTTC.

This clone was observed once. The rearrangement joins TRBV27 to TRBJ2-3, with 14 bases fitting TRBD2. Trimming cost V 2 bases and J 2 bases; bases outside gene matches: 6. The CDR3 totals 18 residues. Germline V gene sequence: CDR1 MNHEY, CDR2 SMNVEV (reference sequence). The CDR3 protein is CASSLRTSGGLTTDTQYF. In DNA, the CDR3 is TGTGCCAGCAGTTTACGGACTAGCGGGGGGCTGACCACAGATACGCAGTATTTT.

The chain joins TRBV30 to TRBJ1-2; weak D call: TRBD1 (6 bases). Trimming stripped 4 bases from V and 7 bases from J, with 16 bases between. The CDR3 totals 13 residues. The germline gives CDR1 GTSNPN, CDR2 SVGIG (reference sequence). DNA for the CDR3: TGTGCCTGGAACCTTCAGGGGATTGGTGGCTACACCTTC. It is translated as CAWNLQGIGGYTF.

The rearrangement links TRBV27 to TRBJ2-7; 8 positions agree with TRBD2. The germline CDR1 and CDR2 sequences are MNHEY and SMNVEV (reference sequence). The CDR3 is 15 amino acids. The V gene end was trimmed by 3 bases and the J gene end by 7 bases; junction bases not matched to a gene: 11. CDR3 sequence: CASSLRAGGAWEQYF. The CDR3, as DNA: TGTGCCAGCAGTTTGCGGGCGGGGGGTGCGTGGGAGCAGTACTTC.

The rearrangement links TRBV5-8 to TRBJ1-5; D not resolved. The CDR3 extends over 13 amino acids. Germline V gene sequence: CDR1 SGHTS, CDR2 YDEGEE. Deletions cut 2 bases from V and 4 bases from J, with 7 bases between. The DNA of the CDR3 is TGTGCCAGCAGCTTACAGATAAATCAGCCCCAGCATTTT. This codes for CASSLQINQPQHF.

This clone was observed a handful of times. V usage is TRBV28 and J usage is TRBJ2-3; perhaps TRBD2 as D (6 bases). CDR1 MDHEN and CDR2 SYDVKM come from the germline V gene. The V end was cut by 5 bases, the J end by 8 bases, with 20 bases between. The CDR3 sequence is 15 residues long. In DNA, the CDR3 is TGTGCCAGCAGTAAACTGACCGGCGGGGTGGGTACGCAGTATTTT. Amino acid sequence: CASSKLTGGVGTQYF.

This chain joins TRBV9 and TRBJ1-2; 7 nucleotides align to TRBD1. V gave up 4 bases and J gave up 3 bases; unmatched junction bases: 9. The V gene's germline CDR1 is SGDLS and CDR2 YYNGEE. CDR3 length: 15 residues. The CDR3 DNA reads TGTGCCAGCAGCTCCCGGACAGGCTCCGACTATGGCTACACCTTC. It specifies CASSSRTGSDYGYTF.

This chain connects TRBV2 to TRBJ1-4, with D unresolved. The CDR3 extends over 14 amino acids. V lost 2 bases and J lost 5, with 9 bases in between. Per germline, CDR1 SNHLY and CDR2 FYNNEI. CDR3 DNA sequence: TGTGCCAGCAGTGAACTGTCAGAAAATGAAAAACTGTTTTTT. Protein: CASSELSENEKLFF.

This rearrangement joins TRBV27 to TRBJ2-5; TRBD2 aligns across 13 bases. Trimming cost V 3 bases and J 7 bases; bases outside gene matches: 8. Germline lookup yields CDR1 MNHEY and CDR2 SMNVEV (reference sequence). This CDR3 spans 16 amino acids. CDR3 sequence: CASSFTSGGARGTQYF. The CDR3 DNA is TGTGCCAGCAGTTTCACTAGCGGGGGGGCTCGCGGGACCCAGTACTTC.

The gene calls are TRBV4-2 and TRBJ2-3; TRBD2 might be the D (5 bases). V gave up 4 bases and J gave up 1 base, with 9 bases separating them. Germline CDR1 and CDR2: LGHNA and YNFKEQ. The CDR3 sequence is 14 residues long. In DNA form, the CDR3 reads TGTGCCAGCAGCCGGGGAGAGGGCACAGATACGCAGTATTTT. Encoded protein: CASSRGEGTDTQYF.

The chain joins TRBV7-8 to TRBJ1-1, with 7 bases matching TRBD1. The CDR3 runs to 17 residues. The V segment lost 1 base and the J segment 1 base; nucleotides outside the gene matches: 9. Germline loops: CDR1 SGHVS, CDR2 FQNEAQ. The CDR3 coding sequence is TGTGCCAGCAGCTTAGGGCTACCGGGACAGAGGAACACTGAAGCTTTCTTT. Translating gives CASSLGLPGQRNTEAFF.

The chain links TRBV7-2 to TRBJ2-1; possibly TRBD1 for D (5 bases). There are 16 residues in the CDR3. Trimming shortened V by 7 bases and J by 4 bases, and 20 bases separated the two germline ends. Germline CDR1 reads SGHTA; CDR2 reads FQGNSA. The CDR3 region has the DNA TGTGCCAGCAACCTTAACTGGGGCAGCTCATACAATGAGCAGTTCTTC. It yields the protein CASNLNWGSSYNEQFF.

CDR3 in DNA: TGTGCCAGCAGCCAAGGGTTGGCAGTAAGTTATAATTCACCCCTCCACTTT. Amino acids: CASSQGLAVSYNSPLHF. The rearrangement links TRBV3-1 (or the pseudogene TRBV3-2) to TRBJ1-6; D uncertain. Germline assignment: CDR1 LGHDT and CDR2 YNNKEL (reference sequence). The CDR3 sequence is 17 residues long. The V end was cut by 1 base, the J end by 4 bases, with 14 bases between.

The chain combines TRBV30 with TRBJ1-2, with D possibly TRBD1 on 5 matching bases. The CDR3 covers 12 residues. The ends were cut back, 1 base at V and 2 bases at J, with 5 bases in the middle. Germline V gene data show CDR1 as GTSNPN and CDR2 as SVGIG (reference sequence). The CDR3 loop is CAWSGTNYGYTF. DNA of the CDR3: TGTGCCTGGAGTGGGACAAACTATGGCTACACCTTC.